These T cell receptor beta chains were read from a single sample in a study of cytomegalovirus exposure and HLA in healthy donors. TCRdb keeps only in-frame clones here, not all; method: immunoSEQ multiplex PCR. The sample lists over 85,000 clones, about 62% occurring once. Sequences were obtained from PBMCs. Receptor source: a human donor in good health. Each CDR3 is given with its conserved first and last residue. The D gene is left open where the match is weak. Clone size is given for some rows only: seen once, a few or many times, or a class if the clone is expanded.

d_call: TRBD1
clone_size: .
j_call: TRBJ2-7
v_call: TRBV19
cdr3_aa: CASSAGGLEQYF
cdr3_nt: TGTGCCAGTAGTGCAGGGGGCCTCGAGCAGTACTTC

d_call: TRBD2
clone_size: .
j_call: TRBJ2-5
v_call: TRBV7-2
cdr3_aa: CASSALAGAEQYF
cdr3_nt: TGTGCCAGCAGCGCTCTAGCGGGAGCGGAGCAGTACTTC

d_call: TRBD2
clone_size: few
j_call: TRBJ2-3
v_call: TRBV4-1
cdr3_aa: CASSQGTSVGADTQYF
cdr3_nt: TGCGCCAGCAGCCAGGGGACTAGCGTGGGGGCAGATACGCAGTATTTT

d_call: TRBD1
clone_size: .
j_call: TRBJ1-5
v_call: TRBV10-1
cdr3_aa: CASKYRDRSSNQPQHF
cdr3_nt: TGCGCCAGCAAATACCGGGACAGGTCTAGCAATCAGCCCCAGCATTTT

d_call: .
clone_size: .
j_call: TRBJ1-2
v_call: TRBV21-1
cdr3_aa: CASSNRGSGYTF
cdr3_nt: TGTGCCAGCAGCAATAGGGGATCTGGCTACACCTTC

d_call: TRBD2
clone_size: .
j_call: TRBJ2-7
v_call: TRBV27
cdr3_aa: CASSLTGGYEQYF
cdr3_nt: TGTGCCAGCAGTTTGACGGGAGGCTACGAGCAGTACTTC

d_call: TRBD2
clone_size: .
j_call: TRBJ2-1
v_call: TRBV27
cdr3_aa: CASSPTPPAGVAYNEQFF
cdr3_nt: TGTGCCAGCAGTCCAACCCCCCCGGCGGGAGTGGCATACAATGAGCAGTTCTTC

d_call: TRBD2
clone_size: .
j_call: TRBJ2-7
v_call: TRBV10-3
cdr3_aa: CAISEDGRGTSGTYEQYF
cdr3_nt: TGTGCCATCAGTGAGGATGGTCGGGGGACTAGCGGAACCTACGAGCAGTACTTC

d_call: TRBD2
clone_size: few
j_call: TRBJ2-1
v_call: TRBV27
cdr3_aa: CASSQAGGFGASYNEQFF
cdr3_nt: TGTGCCAGCAGTCAAGCGGGGGGATTCGGAGCCTCCTACAATGAGCAGTTCTTC

d_call: .
clone_size: .
j_call: TRBJ2-1
v_call: TRBV5-4
cdr3_aa: CASSLATRDYNEQFF
cdr3_nt: TGTGCCAGCAGCTTGGCTACTCGGGACTACAATGAGCAGTTCTTC

d_call: TRBD2
clone_size: few
j_call: TRBJ2-3
v_call: TRBV5-1
cdr3_aa: CASSPKSGRAADTQYF
cdr3_nt: TGCGCCAGTTCCCCAAAAAGCGGGAGGGCTGCAGATACGCAGTATTTT

d_call: TRBD1
clone_size: .
j_call: TRBJ1-2
v_call: TRBV6-6
cdr3_aa: CASSPNPGQDGYTF
cdr3_nt: TGTGCCAGCAGCCCTAATCCGGGACAGGATGGCTACACCTTC

d_call: .
clone_size: .
j_call: TRBJ2-7
v_call: TRBV6-5
cdr3_aa: CASSYSGDSYEQYF
cdr3_nt: TGTGCCAGCAGTTACTCCGGGGACTCCTACGAGCAGTACTTC

d_call: .
clone_size: .
j_call: TRBJ2-7
v_call: TRBV2
cdr3_aa: CASSAWRLYEQYF
cdr3_nt: TGTGCCAGCAGTGCGTGGCGGCTTTACGAGCAGTACTTC

d_call: TRBD2
clone_size: .
j_call: TRBJ2-3
v_call: TRBV5-6
cdr3_aa: CASSFFAGVGTQYF
cdr3_nt: TGTGCCAGCAGCTTTTTTGCGGGAGTTGGTACGCAGTATTTT

d_call: .
clone_size: few
j_call: TRBJ2-1
v_call: TRBV6-5
cdr3_aa: CASSEQGYNEQFF
cdr3_nt: TGTGCCAGCAGTGAACAGGGATACAATGAGCAGTTCTTC